The 2 T cell receptor beta chains below all came from one sample that was sequenced in a study of blood T cell repertoires in COVID-19. TCRdb's table, derived via immunoSEQ multiplex PCR, lists solely in-frame clones and lacks some. The sample has around 190,000 clones; roughly nine tenths are singletons. The specimen sequenced was peripheral blood. Receptors originate from a young man who had recovered from COVID-19.

The CDR3 region has the DNA TGTGCCATCAGTGTGCAAGGGGATGAAAAACTGTTTTTT. Translation: CAISVQGDEKLFF. V and J are TRBV10-3 and TRBJ1-4, with D tentatively TRBD1 (5 bases). This CDR3 has 13 amino acids. V lost 4 bases to trimming and J lost 6 bases, with 9 bases between them. The germline V gene has CDR1 ENHRY and CDR2 SYGVKD.

The table lists this clone with a count of one. This sequence joins TRBV7-2 and TRBJ2-2; weak D call: TRBD1 (6 bases). CDR3 length: 14 residues. Between the trimmed V and J ends, which lost 5 bases and 3 bases, there was a span of 10 bases. Germline lookup yields CDR1 SGHTA and CDR2 FQGNSA. This chain's CDR3 is CASSQGRDTGELFF. The CDR3 DNA is TGTGCCAGCAGCCAGGGGCGTGACACCGGGGAGCTGTTTTTT.